This T cell receptor (beta chain) was obtained from a study of CD8+ T cells in alopecia areata. CDR3 length: 11 amino acids. V was shortened by 5 bases and J by 5 bases, with 6 bases between the two germline ends. The germline V gene encodes CDR1 PRHDT and CDR2 FYEKMQ (reference sequence). Sequencing relied on a cDNA template that was reverse transcribed from extracted RNA. Using immunoSEQ multiplex PCR, the repertoire was profiled, and TCRdb retains in-frame clones only, with some absent. This sample has approximately 150,000 clones, with about two thirds found just once. Note on this clone: Its antigen remains unidentified.

Findings and limits, study-wide: An increase in clonality over normal scalp was evident in lesional scalp, especially alopecia totalis/universalis.

The V and J genes are TRBV13 and TRBJ1-1; D remains unclear. The TCR sequence derives from a human donor in good health. The sequenced material came from CD8+ T cells sorted from blood. DNA of the CDR3: TGTGCCAGCAGCCCACGGACTGAAGCTTTCTTT. Its translation is CASSPRTEAFF.